This TCR beta chain was obtained from a study of shared clonotypes between healthy human individuals. Points from the study as a whole: A few donors showed sharing of 4.5% to 5% of naive CD4 clonotypes.

In the case of this clone: Its antigen is not known.

There are 15 residues in the CDR3. Per the germline V gene, CDR1 is SGHRS and CDR2 is YFSETQ. The V and J ends lost 2 bases and 9 bases respectively, with 18 bases between them. Only CD45RO-negative cells positively selected for CCR7 counted as naive CD8 cells, so terminally differentiated effector memory CD45RA+ cells were excluded. Recent vaccinations or acute infections were absent in the healthy HIV-negative adult donors. The data were produced by immunoSEQ multiplex PCR, yet TCRdb's version contains in-frame clones alone and is incomplete. The data contain around 600,000 clones, roughly 98% of them seen just once; the ten biggest clones take up 0.25% to 0.35%.

The sequence was obtained from a man between 25 and 39 years old in good health. The V and J genes are TRBV5-1 and TRBJ1-5; D is unresolved. The sequenced sample was naive CD8+ T cells sorted from blood. The CDR3 region is CASSLGRRIHGPQHF. DNA of the CDR3: TGCGCCAGCAGCTTAGGACGGAGGATTCATGGGCCCCAGCATTTT.